This passage covers 3 T cell receptor beta chains from one sample sequenced in a study of blood T cell repertoires in COVID-19. This table comes from immunoSEQ multiplex PCR, and its TCRdb copy is limited to in-frame clones, with some not included. The sample lists over 15,000 clones, under 85% occurring once. Sequenced: peripheral blood. These receptors were collected from a man between 65 and 85 years old with COVID-19, enrolled during active disease.

This sequence joins TRBV3-1 (or the pseudogene TRBV3-2) and TRBJ1-5; possible D gene TRBD1, 6 bases. Germline V gives CDR1 LGHDT, CDR2 YNNKEL (reference sequence). CDR3 length: 16 residues. Between the trimmed V and J ends, which lost 1 base and 3 bases, there was a span of 13 bases. For the CDR3, the DNA is TGTGCCAGCAGCCAAGGTGGCAGGGGCGTCAATCAGCCCCAGCATTTT. Its translation is CASSQGGRGVNQPQHF.

This clone came up once. This chain links TRBV5-1 with TRBJ1-5, with TRBD1 identical over 10 bases. The CDR3 totals 22 residues. Trimming cost V 0 bases and J 0 bases; bases outside gene matches: 18. Germline V CDR1 and CDR2: SGHRS, YFSETQ. CDR3 nucleotides: TGCGCCAGCAGCTTGGCCCCAAATACCCGGGACAGGGGTCGGGGTAGCAATCAGCCCCAGCATTTT. Amino acids: CASSLAPNTRDRGRGSNQPQHF.

This chain joins TRBV15 and TRBJ1-4; TRBD1 matches at 7 bases. This CDR3 is built from 17 residues. J gave up 0 bases and V 8 bases, and 12 bases lay outside the gene matches. Germline-derived CDR1 and CDR2 are LNHNV and YYDKDF (reference sequence). CDR3 nucleotide sequence: TGTGCCACCGGTAGATCAGGGGGAACCTCAACTAATGAAAAACTGTTTTTT. This codes for CATGRSGGTSTNEKLFF.